These 5 T cell receptor beta chains were all obtained from the same sample, sequenced in a study of molecular identifiers for immune sequencing clone quantification. TCRdb fed the PCR reads into MiXCR, producing one record per CDR3 protein. The sample contains around 480,000 distinct CDR3 sequences, approximately 25% of which appear only once. The sequencing input was naive CD8+ T cells from blood, with Jurkat cell RNA spiked in. As for subset: FACS-sorted CD8+CD4-CCR7+CD45RA+ naive T cells. These receptor sequences come from a human donor in good health. Some libraries in this study had Jurkat cell RNA spiked in.

A note on this clonotype: A much larger clone is a single base away; this may be a read error. The CDR3 does not end in the conserved phenylalanine or tryptophan, so this is likely a read error. The DNA for the CDR3 is TGCAGCGGGAGGGGCTCTGGAAACACCATATATTAT. Its translation is CSGRGSGNTIYY. The chain recombines TRBV29-1 with TRBJ1-3; possibly TRBD1 for D (5 bases). Germline-derived CDR1 and CDR2 are SQVTM and ANQGSEA. The germline V and J ends were trimmed by 7 bases and 0 bases, with 7 bases remaining between them. CDR3 length equals 12 residues.

Ten or more counts support this clonotype. This chain joins TRBV7-2 and TRBJ1-2; no clear D. This CDR3 has 14 residues. The germline V and J ends were trimmed by 3 bases and 4 bases, with 12 bases remaining between them. Per the germline V gene, CDR1 is SGHTA and CDR2 is FQGNSA. CDR3 nucleotide sequence: TGTGCCAGCAGCTTTCCGCGGTCCGGCTATGGCTACACCTTC. It yields the protein CASSFPRSGYGYTF.

This sequence joins TRBV5-1 and TRBJ1-1; D perhaps matches TRBD1 (5 bases). V was shortened by 4 bases and J by 3 bases, with 13 bases between the two germline ends. The CDR3 length is 14 residues. Germline-derived CDR1 and CDR2 are SGHRS and YFSETQ. The CDR3 DNA reads TGCGCCAGCAGCACGACTAGGGGTGACACTGAAGCTTTCTTT. It yields the protein CASSTTRGDTEAFF.

This clonotype showed up just a few times. The genes are TRBV12-3 or TRBV12-4 and TRBJ2-3, with D hard to call. This CDR3 has 14 amino acids. With 5 bases removed from V and 2 bases from J, the gap between germline ends came to 11 bases. CDR3 nucleotide sequence: TGTGCCAGCAGTCCCGTTAGGGACACAGATACGCAGTATTTT. Protein sequence: CASSPVRDTDTQYF.

On this clonotype itself: The junction does not match germline at one end; this may be a read error. V usage is TRBV4-1 and J usage is TRBJ1-5; D not resolved. Germline-derived CDR1 and CDR2 are MGHRA and YSYEKL. This CDR3 spans 14 amino acids. The CDR3 sequence: CARSHTTVGQPQHF. The CDR3 DNA reads TGCGCCCGCAGCCATACAACGGTAGGTCAGCCCCAGCATTTT.